These T cell receptor beta chains were read from a single sample in a study of T cell responses to AZD1222 COVID-19 vaccine. The assay was immunoSEQ multiplex PCR, and TCRdb's table has in-frame clones only and misses some. The repertoire holds about 94,000 clones, with 90% as singletons. The sequenced sample was peripheral blood, obtained on day 0 of AZD1222 vaccination. These receptors originate from an adult in good health. Both conserved end residues are trimmed from each CDR3. Fields, in order: CDR3 protein, D gene, V gene, clone size. The D gene is left open where the match is weak. Only part of the rows carry a size: once, few, many, or a class if the clone is expanded.

ASSGGEGTKNIQY | TRBD2 | TRBV2 | NA
ATQGASGIGQY | NA | TRBV12-3/TRBV12-4 | NA
AWSVSGSTDTQY | NA | TRBV30 | NA
ASSQRQGSNEKLF | TRBD1 | TRBV4-2 | NA
ASKPRPYANTGELF | NA | TRBV19 | once
ASSLADGYT | NA | TRBV7-2 | NA
ASSAGTGAYEQY | TRBD1 | TRBV13 | NA
ASGRQNPGELF | NA | TRBV12-3/TRBV12-4 | once
ASRATGSSGANVLT | NA | TRBV19 | NA
ASSLDPARYGYT | NA | TRBV11-2 | NA
ASSPGPYEQY | NA | TRBV12-3/TRBV12-4 | NA
ASNVGTGTYGYT | TRBD1 | TRBV2 | NA
ASSPDGSSGNTIY | NA | TRBV7-3 | NA
ASSVEGSGGIGETQY | TRBD2 | TRBV9 | few
ASNKDPGPPAGNEQF | NA | TRBV5-1 | NA
SASAISEKLF | NA | TRBV20-1 | NA
ASSLGQGRGGSPLH | NA | TRBV5-4 | NA
ASSTAGETQY | NA | TRBV5-4 | NA
ASGLDSFGQTYEQY | NA | TRBV12-5 | few
ASSMSSTDTQY | NA | TRBV19 | NA
ASSDRDRETDTQY | NA | TRBV21-1 | once
ASSAPRQRGGGDTQY | TRBD2 | TRBV6-4 | NA
AITATSGTEAF | NA | TRBV10-3 | NA
ASSLDRGPGKTQY | TRBD1 | TRBV5-1 | NA
ASSQQGQGNTGELF | TRBD1 | TRBV18 | NA
ASSPSSGLRGRNTEAF | NA | TRBV18 | NA
ASSQDQLRDYNEQF | NA | TRBV3-1/TRBV3-2 | NA